The 27 T cell receptor beta chains listed next were all sequenced from one sample in a study of a mutant IDH1 vaccine in newly diagnosed glioma (TCRdb year 2021). Explained via the paper, the time point label denotes: week 11, during vaccination. Each vaccine dose was 300 ug of a 20-mer mutant IDH1 peptide in Montanide, given subcutaneously with topical imiquimod. Receptor amplification or capture employed the immunoSEQ multiplex PCR assay. TCRdb took this table from immuneACCESS and kept in-frame rearrangements with V and J called. Such tables lack part of the clones; where checked against another copy, unresolved V genes explain under half of the gap, and the rest is unexplained. Across this sample there are tens of thousands of clones, with about four fifths seen only once. The ten biggest clones cover approximately 6% of the sample. No antigen is known for these receptors. The material sequenced was PBMCs, taken from a glioma patient whose treatment included an IDH1 peptide vaccine. Receptors originate from a man aged 45-65 years with glioma.

The V gene is TRBV7-8, the J gene TRBJ1-2; 7 nucleotides align to TRBD1. Germline V gives CDR1 SGHVS, CDR2 FQNEAQ. V lost 7 bases and J lost 2; bases outside the gene matches: 10. This CDR3 contains 15 residues. The CDR3 DNA reads TGTGCCAGCACTTCTCGAACAGGGGAGAACTATGGCTACACCTTC. As protein: CASTSRTGENYGYTF.

The V gene is TRBV4-1, the J gene TRBJ1-1; TRBD1 aligns across 9 bases. The CDR3 length is 17 residues. Germline-derived CDR1 and CDR2 are MGHRA and YSYEKL. The ends lost 0 bases at V and 1 base at J; junction bases unmatched: 6. The CDR3 DNA is TGCGCCAGCAGCCAAGAAGGAGGGACAGGGTCGAACACTGAAGCTTTCTTT. Translation gives CASSQEGGTGSNTEAFF.

The genes are TRBV19 and TRBJ1-2, with D uncertain. V lost 3 bases and J 8 bases, leaving 10 bases between the germline ends. Germline CDR1 LNHDA, CDR2 SQIVND (reference sequence). The CDR3 runs 12 residues. DNA of the CDR3: TGTGCCAGTAGTATTGGCCGGCGAGGCTACACCTTC. Its translation is CASSIGRRGYTF.

This chain connects TRBV14 to TRBJ1-1; D is undetermined. CDR1 and CDR2 from the germline V gene are SGHDN and FVKESK. The CDR3 contains 13 residues. Between the trimmed V and J ends, which lost 1 base and 5 bases, there was a span of 8 bases. The CDR3 loop is CASSQVARTEAFF. DNA for the CDR3: TGTGCCAGCAGCCAAGTGGCAAGAACTGAAGCTTTCTTT.

This clone was picked up a small number of times. The chain has TRBV5-1 and TRBJ2-5; a possible D gene is TRBD1 (6 bases). With 1 base removed from V and 5 bases from J, the gap between germline ends came to 15 bases. CDR3 length: 15 residues. CDR1 is SGHRS, CDR2 YFSETQ, per germline. In DNA form, the CDR3 reads TGCGCCAGCAGCTTGAGAGGGGGATCGGGGGAGACCCAGTACTTC. As protein: CASSLRGGSGETQYF.

The chain has TRBV14 and TRBJ2-5; 7 nucleotides align to TRBD2. This CDR3 is 15 amino acids long. Germline values: CDR1 SGHDN, CDR2 FVKESK. The V segment lost 4 bases and the J segment 4 bases; nucleotides outside the gene matches: 9. In DNA, the CDR3 is TGTGCCAGCAGCCCCCGGGACTACGGGGGAGAGACCCAGTACTTC. This encodes CASSPRDYGGETQYF.

V is TRBV2 and J is TRBJ2-7; D remains unclear. The germline gives CDR1 SNHLY, CDR2 FYNNEI. The CDR3 length is 11 residues. Trimming shortened V by 4 bases and J by 0 bases, and 1 base separated the two germline ends. The CDR3 region is CASSVSYEQYF. The CDR3 region has the DNA TGTGCCAGCAGTGTCTCCTACGAGCAGTACTTC.

The chain joins TRBV10-3 to TRBJ2-7; D unresolved. Germline CDR1 is ENHRY and CDR2 is SYGVKD. The CDR3 loop spans 14 amino acids. Trimming stripped 0 bases from V and 2 bases from J, with 8 bases between. CDR3 in amino acids: CAISESNPAYEQYF. The CDR3 DNA follows: TGTGCCATCAGTGAGTCTAATCCGGCCTACGAGCAGTACTTC.

The rearrangement joins TRBV2 to TRBJ2-1; 7 bases are a match to TRBD1. Germline V lookup: CDR1 SNHLY, CDR2 FYNNEI. V was clipped by 4 bases and J by 6 bases; unmatched bases: 9. The CDR3 loop spans 15 amino acids. CDR3 in DNA: TGTGCCAGCAGTGCGCGACAGGGAAGAGGCAATGAGCAGTTCTTC. Translation gives CASSARQGRGNEQFF.

The rearrangement joins TRBV7-6 to TRBJ2-6; either TRBD1 or TRBD2 may fit D (5 bases each). V was cut by 2 bases and J by 3 bases, with 14 bases left in between. The CDR3 is 17 residues long. From germline, CDR1 is SGHVS and CDR2 FNYEAQ. CDR3 protein: CASSLLYGAGGANVLTF. CDR3 DNA sequence: TGTGCCAGCAGCTTACTGTACGGGGCTGGTGGGGCCAACGTCCTGACTTTC.

In this sample, this clone turned up a few times. The chain is built from TRBV5-6 and TRBJ1-1, with 8 bases fitting TRBD1. V lost 2 bases and J lost 2; bases outside the gene matches: 5. The CDR3 length is 15 residues. Germline V gene sequence: CDR1 SGHDT, CDR2 YYEEEE. CDR3 loop: CASSFIGQGNTEAFF. CDR3 DNA: TGTGCCAGCAGCTTCATAGGACAGGGTAACACTGAAGCTTTCTTT.

The chain employs TRBV19 and TRBJ1-1; no clear D. The length of the CDR3 is 16 residues. Germline V gene lookup returns CDR1 LNHDA and CDR2 SQIVND (reference sequence). Between the trimmed V and J ends, which lost 0 bases and 4 bases, there was a span of 15 bases. The CDR3 is CASSIDLGSYPTEAFF. CDR3 bases: TGTGCCAGTAGTATAGATCTGGGGTCCTACCCCACTGAAGCTTTCTTT.

This chain uses TRBV11-2 with TRBJ1-2, with 12 bases identical to TRBD1. Unmatched junction bases numbered 8, after V lost 5 bases and J lost 4 bases. The CDR3 loop spans 16 amino acids. CDR1 and CDR2 from the germline V gene are SGHAT and FQNNGV. The CDR3 DNA reads as TGTGCCAGCAGCGCTTCCGGGACAGGGGGCATCTATGGCTACACCTTC. It is translated as CASSASGTGGIYGYTF.

The J gene is TRBJ2-3, the V gene TRBV15; 8 bases line up with TRBD2. Germline V lookup: CDR1 LNHNV, CDR2 YYDKDF (reference sequence). The junction had 0 bases not matched to a gene; V was cut back by 0 bases and J by 1 base. This CDR3 is built from 15 residues. The CDR3 bases are TGTGCCACCAGCAGAGAAGCGGGGGGCACAGATACGCAGTATTTT. Encoded protein: CATSREAGGTDTQYF.

The chain joins TRBV29-1 to TRBJ2-1; 11 positions agree with TRBD1. The ends lost 6 bases at V and 7 bases at J; junction bases unmatched: 5. CDR1 and CDR2 (germline): SQVTM, ANQGSEA. The CDR3 has 13 amino acids. This CDR3 is CSVGGQGENEQFF. The DNA of the CDR3 is TGCAGCGTGGGGGGACAGGGGGAAAATGAGCAGTTCTTC.

The chain joins TRBV27 to TRBJ1-5; 7 bases fit TRBD1. In germline, CDR1 is MNHEY, CDR2 SMNVEV (reference sequence). The CDR3 runs 19 residues. Trimming took 7 bases from V and 0 from J; bases not matched to a gene: 18. The CDR3 DNA is TGTGCCAGCAATACCTACGCAGGGGGACAAGTATTTAGCAATCAGCCCCAGCATTTT. Its translation is CASNTYAGGQVFSNQPQHF.

This sequence joins TRBV19 and TRBJ1-2, with D hard to call. The CDR3 has 12 residues. The germline V gene encodes CDR1 LNHDA and CDR2 SQIVND (reference sequence). Between the trimmed V and J ends, which lost 3 bases and 8 bases, there was a span of 10 bases. CDR3 amino acids: CASSMAERGYTF. CDR3 nucleotides: TGTGCCAGTAGTATGGCGGAGCGGGGCTACACCTTC.

The chain combines TRBV10-3 with TRBJ1-6; D is undetermined. Germline CDR1 is ENHRY and CDR2 is SYGVKD. The CDR3 loop spans 15 amino acids. Trimming stripped 7 bases from V and 5 bases from J, with 15 bases between. CDR3 nucleotides: TGTGCCATCAAGCCCCGATTTGACGATAATTCACCCCTCCACTTT. Protein product: CAIKPRFDDNSPLHF.

The chain is built from TRBV6-5 and TRBJ1-6; D uncertain. The V gene's germline CDR1 is MNHEY and CDR2 SVGAGI. CDR3 length: 14 residues. Trimming cost V 4 bases and J 7 bases, with 11 bases left between them. The CDR3 DNA reads TGTGCCAGCAGTTCCTCGGACGCAAATTCACCCCTCCACTTT. It specifies CASSSSDANSPLHF.

The J gene is TRBJ2-2, the V gene TRBV4-1, with TRBD2 matching 13 bases. Looked up from germline, CDR1 is MGHRA and CDR2 is YSYEKL. The CDR3 length is 17 residues. J lost 4 bases, V lost 4 bases, and 6 bases had no gene match. CDR3 in amino acids: CASSPATSGRATGELFF. CDR3 nucleotides: TGCGCCAGCAGCCCGGCAACTAGCGGGAGGGCCACCGGGGAGCTGTTTTTT.

To note about this clone: Other DNA sequences within the sample encode an identical CDR3. The chain joins TRBV6-4 to TRBJ2-1, with a tentative D call TRBD2 (6 bases). V was shortened by 0 bases and J by 0 bases, with 6 bases between the two germline ends. The CDR3 sequence is 15 residues long. Germline CDR1 is MRHNA and CDR2 is SNTAGT. Here the CDR3 reads CASSDSAGSYNEQFF. The CDR3 DNA is TGTGCCAGCAGTGACTCAGCGGGCTCCTACAATGAGCAGTTCTTC.

The V gene is TRBV6-4, the J gene TRBJ2-1; 10 bases are a match to TRBD1. Germline-derived CDR1 and CDR2 are MRHNA and SNTAGT. J was trimmed by 10 bases and V by 5 bases; bases with no gene match: 14. The CDR3 extends over 16 amino acids. The CDR3 loop reads CASSHTMGDRGNEQFF. Here the CDR3 DNA reads TGTGCCAGCAGTCACACCATGGGGGACAGGGGTAACGAGCAGTTCTTC.

The chain recombines TRBV4-2 with TRBJ1-1, with D tentatively TRBD1 (6 bases). CDR1 and CDR2 from the germline V gene are LGHNA and YNFKEQ. The CDR3 has 16 residues. V lost 1 base and J 1 base, leaving 13 bases between the germline ends. This CDR3 is CASSQAPGGGNTEAFF. CDR3 in DNA: TGTGCCAGCAGCCAAGCCCCGGGAGGGGGGAACACTGAAGCTTTCTTT.

The chain couples TRBV4-3 to TRBJ2-7; tentatively, D is TRBD1 (6 bases). The germline V gene encodes CDR1 LGHNA and CDR2 YSLEER. There are 16 residues in the CDR3. The germline V and J ends were trimmed by 0 bases and 2 bases, with 14 bases remaining between them. The CDR3 sequence: CASSQDGQGQAYEQYF. Here the CDR3 DNA reads TGCGCCAGCAGCCAAGATGGGCAGGGGCAAGCCTACGAGCAGTACTTC.

This clone was recorded a few times. The V and J genes are TRBV7-2 and TRBJ1-5; D gene unclear. The CDR3 runs 13 residues. Germline V gene data show CDR1 as SGHTA and CDR2 as FQGNSA. The V end was cut by 1 base, the J end by 4 bases, with 5 bases between. The CDR3 region is CASSLGRNQPQHF. As DNA, the CDR3 is TGTGCCAGCAGCTTAGGTAGGAATCAGCCCCAGCATTTT.

This clone appeared once. The chain uses TRBV19 and TRBJ2-2; no definite D call. The CDR3 extends over 13 amino acids. Trimming took off 6 bases at V and 8 bases at J, with 13 bases between the two ends. Germline V gives CDR1 LNHDA, CDR2 SQIVND (reference sequence). The CDR3 DNA sequence: TGTGCCAGTAGCCCCGGACGGGCTGGGGAGCTGTTTTTT. It specifies CASSPGRAGELFF.

The chain links TRBV4-3 to TRBJ1-5, with unresolved D. This CDR3 is built from 16 residues. V was cut by 0 bases and J by 0 bases, with 9 bases left in between. Germline loops: CDR1 LGHNA, CDR2 YSLEER. CDR3 in amino acids: CASSQEYSPSNQPQHF. The CDR3 region has the DNA TGCGCCAGCAGCCAAGAGTACAGTCCTAGCAATCAGCCCCAGCATTTT.